These T cell receptor beta chains were read from a single sample in a study of low-dose radiotherapy and immunotherapy resistance in tumors. TCRdb reprocessed the reads with MiXCR, giving one entry per CDR3 protein. The sample has 35,000 to 50,000 distinct CDR3 sequences, around a third seen once. The starting material was PBMCs, obtained before treatment. These receptors all stem from a male donor with gallbladder cancer. CDR3s include the opening cysteine and the closing phenylalanine or tryptophan. Clone size is not always given. Where it is, it says once, few, many or a class for expanded clones.

clone_size v_call cdr3_aa
few TRBV10-3 CAISRGQGYNEQFF
many TRBV5-1 CASSPQGTDTQYF
NA TRBV13 CASSGELAGHTDTQYF
NA TRBV5-4 CASRGEIHLSTDTQYF
medium-sized TRBV5-5 CASSPVPFDGSFYEQFF
many TRBV7-9 CASSEQGAVDTGELFF
many TRBV4-2 CASSQEPGMNTEAFF
NA TRBV19 CASRTGNTEAFF
NA TRBV24-1 CATSPPDGQETQYF
few TRBV2 CASSELALASETQYF
many TRBV2 CASSEAKGRYEQYF
NA TRBV5-3 CASTSGTALNTEAFF
once TRBV2 CASSPNTGGTSTSGANVLTF
many TRBV24-1 CATSDLLVGEQFF
NA TRBV4-1 CASSQDRVLRGYNEQFF
many TRBV3-1 CASSPGQDNEQFF
NA TRBV19 CASSIAGGYGYTF
many TRBV7-9 CASSNGVNEQFF
NA TRBV12-3/TRBV12-4 CASSFGGQGSQPQHF
NA TRBV6-5 CATEGGGTEAFF
NA TRBV20-1 CSAPGGRATYEQYF
NA TRBV29-1 CSVEPMNEQFF
many TRBV29-1 CSVEAGEPGLVVHTQYF
many TRBV23-1 CASSHQREWYEQYF